Listed below are T cell receptor beta chains from one sample, sequenced in a study of T cells in localized non-small cell lung cancer. Sequencing was performed with immunoSEQ multiplex PCR; in TCRdb, only in-frame clones are kept and a portion is missing. The sample has roughly 35,000 clones; 75% to 95% are singletons. Source: peripheral blood mononuclear cells, taken before any cancer treatment. The receptor source for this set is a female donor older than 55 with stage II lung adenocarcinoma. CDR3s include the opening cysteine and the closing phenylalanine or tryptophan. The order of the fields is D gene, J gene, V gene, clone size, CDR3 protein, CDR3 DNA. A D gene is named only where the DNA matches it firmly. The listing skips clone size in some rows; elsewhere it reads once, few, many or a size class.

>TRBD2|TRBJ2-7|TRBV2|NA
CASTRLAGVEEQYF
TGTGCCAGCACCCGACTAGCGGGAGTGGAAGAGCAGTACTTC
>NA|TRBJ2-3|TRBV7-9|NA
CASSPPVGAGVFTDTQYF
TGTGCCAGCAGCCCCCCAGTGGGGGCAGGGGTCTTCACAGATACGCAGTATTTT
>NA|TRBJ2-7|TRBV28|NA
CASSLAGGAYEQYF
TGTGCCAGCAGTTTAGCCGGAGGTGCCTACGAGCAGTACTTC
>TRBD2|TRBJ2-7|TRBV5-1|NA
CASSETSVAYEQYF
TGCGCCAGCAGCGAGACTAGCGTCGCCTACGAGCAGTACTTC
>NA|TRBJ1-2|TRBV18|NA
CASSPADNYGYTF
TGTGCCAGCTCACCGGCCGACAACTATGGCTACACCTTC
>NA|TRBJ1-1|TRBV6-1|NA
CASSVQGDTEAFF
TGTGCCAGCAGTGTCCAGGGTGACACTGAAGCTTTCTTT
>NA|TRBJ2-3|TRBV5-1|NA
CASSLRDTQYF
TGCGCCAGCAGCTTGAGAGATACGCAGTATTTT
>NA|TRBJ1-3|TRBV28|NA
CASSLNYQENTIYF
TGTGCCAGCAGTTTAAATTATCAGGAAAACACCATATATTTT
>NA|TRBJ2-3|TRBV5-1|NA
CASSLGDTQYF
TGCGCCAGCAGCTTGGGAGATACGCAGTATTTT
>TRBD2|TRBJ2-7|TRBV19|NA
CASSKPPAGASEQYF
TGTGCCAGTAGTAAACCCCCAGCGGGAGCTAGCGAGCAGTACTTC
>NA|TRBJ1-1|TRBV4-3|NA
CASSERMGTEAFF
TGCGCCAGCAGCGAACGGATGGGCACTGAAGCTTTCTTT
>TRBD2|TRBJ2-7|TRBV6-1|NA
CASSETSGGRPYEQYF
TGTGCCAGCAGTGAGACTAGCGGGGGGCGGCCCTACGAGCAGTACTTC
>NA|TRBJ1-1|TRBV2|once
CASGFGFEQGTEAFF
TGTGCCAGCGGATTCGGGTTTGAACAGGGAACTGAAGCTTTCTTT